This T cell receptor (beta chain) was found in a study of brain T cells in children with intractable seizures (dated by TCRdb to about 2021). With respect to the entire study: As a first screen for immune gene transcripts, resected brain tissue from approximately 49 pediatric epilepsy surgery cases was run on a NanoString immunology panel. Among the roughly 12 selected surgery cases, eight also had pre-surgery blood sequenced, leaving four with brain tissue only. Points the paper makes about the study in general: Viral specificity was inferred only from CDR3 sequence similarity, and patients' HCMV serostatus was unknown. Both public and private clones were found among the top 50 brain clonotypes, and the most abundant public CDR3 in each case closely resembled known HCMV, EBV or influenza A epitope-specific CDR3s. Because sequencing depth differed between pre- and post-surgery blood, the absence of clones from the pre-surgery sample may reflect undersampling.

Comment on this clone: What this receptor recognizes is not known. No much larger clone is present one base from it, and per-base qualities are unavailable.

Its CDR3 holds 13 amino acids, cysteine through phenylalanine. Only the CDR3 DNA is retained, 39 bases long and in frame from the first base. CDR1 SGHRS and CDR2 YFSETQ are derived from the germline V gene. The V and J ends are trimmed by 0 bases and 7 bases, leaving 7 bases between them. Reading the label with the study, this specimen's time point is: resected brain tissue, or blood drawn just prior to surgery. The surgery cases showing the highest brain T cell transcript signatures were chosen for TCR beta chain sequencing of brain tissue and, when available, of blood. Before surgery, the patients had been given at least one anti-epileptic drug. TCR-sequenced patients were children with drug-resistant epilepsy due to tuberous sclerosis complex, focal cortical dysplasia, Rasmussen encephalitis or hemimegalencephaly. Brain samples consisted of frozen blocks of fresh involved resected tissue obtained at epilepsy surgery. Bulk genomic DNA was extracted from unsorted brain tissue and whole blood with the Monarch genomic DNA purification kit.

The immunoSEQ assay was used to generate TCR beta chain sequences from genomic DNA. In the authors' own workflow: Any CDR3 sequence that did not begin with the conserved framework cysteine at position 104 was removed by hand. To get clonality, the normalized Shannon's Diversity Index was subtracted from one, giving values from 0 (maximal diversity) to 1 (oligoclonal). Chi-squared comparison-of-proportions tests were used to check whether the frequency of the same CDR3 differed between samples, for example brain versus blood. Public clonotypes were found by searching immuneACCESS, and the VDJdb browser was used to assess similarity to known antiviral clonotypes. Not all clones reach the TCRdb copy of this immuneACCESS table, which keeps in-frame sequences only. Checked studies attribute under half of the gap to unresolved V genes and leave the rest unexplained. The V and J calls and clone size are taken from that table; D and trimming were inferred from the DNA. This sample holds about 2,000 clones; around 73% were observed only once. Under 30% of the sample is taken by the ten largest.

The receptor's source is a girl aged 2 to 10 with tuberous sclerosis and intractable seizures. The chain employs TRBV5-1 and TRBJ2-2; TRBD2 is a weak D gene call, 6 bases matching. Sample: resected brain tissue, taken at surgery. The CDR3 corresponds to CASSLEGGGELFF. At the DNA level, the sequence is TGCGCCAGCAGCTTGGAGGGAGGCGGGGAGCTGTTTTTT.